The rows below give T cell receptor beta chains drawn from one sample of a study of T-cell reconstitution after alpha-beta-depleted transplantation in children. TCRdb re-analysed the PCR reads in MiXCR, keeping a single row per CDR3 protein. The sample holds about 20,000 distinct CDR3 sequences; around 9.9% are singletons and the top ten take around a quarter. The sequencing used PBMCs from the stem cell graft donor, collected from the stem cell graft. The receptors originated from a human donor who donated a stem cell graft to a child with chronic granulomatous disease. Each CDR3 is given with its conserved first and last residue. A D gene is named only where the DNA matches it firmly. Size tells how often a clone was seen (once, few, many) or the class of an expanded clone, and some rows leave it out.

J	size	V	D	DNA	CDR3
TRBJ1-5	few	TRBV5-6	NA	TGTGCCAGCAGCTTGAGGGGTGGCAATCAGCCCCAGCATTTT	CASSLRGGNQPQHF
TRBJ2-2	many	TRBV20-1	TRBD2	TGCAGTGCAAGGAGCGGGGGGGCTTTTAACGGGGAGCTGTTTTTT	CSARSGGAFNGELFF
TRBJ2-1	many	TRBV7-2	NA	TGTGCCAGCAGTCGTAGCAATGAGCAGTTCTTC	CASSRSNEQFF
TRBJ1-5	many	TRBV29-1	NA	TGCAGCGTTGGGAGAAGGGGAGGCAATCAGCCCCAGCATTTT	CSVGRRGGNQPQHF
TRBJ1-5	NA	TRBV27	TRBD1	TGTGCCAGCAGTTCGGCTCGACAGGGTGGGCATCAGCCCCAGCATTTT	CASSSARQGGHQPQHF
TRBJ1-1	many	TRBV2	NA	TGTGCCAGCAGTGGGAGGCTTGGCGCTTTCTTT	CASSGRLGAFF
TRBJ2-1	many	TRBV28	NA	TGTGCCAGCAGTGAATTTGGTAGGGGGTGGTTCTTC	CASSEFGRGWFF
TRBJ1-1	many	TRBV7-3	NA	TGTGCCAGCAGCTTAACCGGACCCAACACTGAAGCTTTCTTT	CASSLTGPNTEAFF
TRBJ2-5	many	TRBV27	NA	TGTGCCAGCAGTATAGACGGGCAAGAGACCCAGTACTTC	CASSIDGQETQYF
TRBJ1-6	many	TRBV15	TRBD1	TGTGCCACCAGCAGAGACCTGACAGGGGAGTATAATTCACCCCTCCACTTT	CATSRDLTGEYNSPLHF
TRBJ2-5	many	TRBV20-1	NA	TGCAGTGCTACCGCGGAGACCCAGTACTTC	CSATAETQYF
TRBJ2-2	many	TRBV12-3/TRBV12-4	NA	TGTGCCAGCAGGGACAATGCGAACACCGGGGAGCTGTTTTTT	CASRDNANTGELFF
TRBJ2-5	NA	TRBV28	TRBD2	TGTGCCAGCAGTTTAACGATTAGCGGGAGAGGTGAGACCCAGTACTTC	CASSLTISGRGETQYF
TRBJ2-7	many	TRBV29-1	NA	TGCAGCGTTGACAGGGAAAACTCCTACGAGCAGTACTTC	CSVDRENSYEQYF
TRBJ1-2	many	TRBV2	NA	TGTGCCAGCAGTGGCGAGATTCAAGAGGGCTACACCTTC	CASSGEIQEGYTF
TRBJ1-5	many	TRBV12-3/TRBV12-4	NA	TGTGCCAGCAGTCATAACACGGGTCAGCCCCAGCATTTT	CASSHNTGQPQHF
TRBJ2-7	many	TRBV10-3	NA	TGTGCCATCAGAGGATTGGCCTACGAGCAGTACTTC	CAIRGLAYEQYF
TRBJ2-7	NA	TRBV3-1	TRBD2	TGTGCCACCTGCCAAGATCGAGTAAGAGGACTAGCGGGGTTCTACGAGCAGTACTTC	CATCQDRVRGLAGFYEQYF
TRBJ1-2	NA	TRBV20-1	TRBD1	TGCAGTGCTCTCGCCCCGGGACAGCAAAATGGCTACACCTTC	CSALAPGQQNGYTF
TRBJ1-5	many	TRBV12-3/TRBV12-4	TRBD1	TGTGCCAGCAGTCGGAGACAGGGGTACCAGCCCCAGCATTTT	CASSRRQGYQPQHF
TRBJ2-7	many	TRBV19	NA	TGTGCCAGTAGGCAGGTAGATTCCTACGAGCAGTACTTC	CASRQVDSYEQYF
TRBJ2-7	many	TRBV20-1	NA	TGCAGTGCTAGATCCGGGGGAGAGAACTACGAGCAGTACTTC	CSARSGGENYEQYF
TRBJ2-5	many	TRBV5-1	NA	TGCGCCAGCAGCTTGGGACAGTCTAATCTTGAGACCCAGTACTTC	CASSLGQSNLETQYF
TRBJ1-1	NA	TRBV29-1	NA	TGCAGCGTTCTCGGGACTGAAGCTTTCTTT	CSVLGTEAFF
TRBJ1-1	many	TRBV19	NA	TGTGCCAGTAGTATCTCGAGGAGCACTGAAGCTTTCTTT	CASSISRSTEAFF
TRBJ2-5	NA	TRBV12-3/TRBV12-4	TRBD2	TGTGCCAGCAGTTCCCCGCGGGAGCTAGGCCTAGAGACCCAGTACTTC	CASSSPRELGLETQYF
TRBJ1-4	many	TRBV4-2	NA	TGTGCCAGCAGCCTGTACACAATTAATGAAAAACTGTTTTTT	CASSLYTINEKLFF
TRBJ1-1	many	TRBV12-3/TRBV12-4	NA	TGTGCCAGCAGTACCACAGCGAACACTGAAGCTTTCTTT	CASSTTANTEAFF
TRBJ2-7	many	TRBV28	NA	TGTGCCAGCAGTTTACTAGCCGCTGGCGAGCAGTACTTC	CASSLLAAGEQYF
TRBJ1-5	many	TRBV7-2	NA	TGTGCCAGCAGCTTACGGGGAAATCAGCCCCAGCATTTT	CASSLRGNQPQHF
TRBJ2-3	many	TRBV18	NA	TGTGCCAGCTCACCACGGGAATCGGGCACAGATACGCAGTATTTT	CASSPRESGTDTQYF
TRBJ2-2	many	TRBV27	NA	TGTGCCAGCAGTGCCTTATTACAGGGCCGATACACCGGGGAGCTGTTTTTT	CASSALLQGRYTGELFF
TRBJ1-1	many	TRBV9	NA	TGTGCCAGCAGCGGGACAGAAATGAACACTGAAGCTTTCTTT	CASSGTEMNTEAFF
TRBJ1-3	NA	TRBV7-2	NA	TGTGCCAGCAGCTTGCCCATAGGGACTGGAAACACCATATATTTT	CASSLPIGTGNTIYF
TRBJ2-2	many	TRBV6-5	TRBD1	TGTGCCAGCAGTTTGACAGGGGTCTTCGACACCGGGGAGCTGTTTTTT	CASSLTGVFDTGELFF
TRBJ2-7	few	TRBV7-8	NA	TGTGCCAGCAGCTTATCAGGCCCGGGACCACTCGCCTACGAGCAGTACTTC	CASSLSGPGPLAYEQYF
TRBJ2-2	many	TRBV27	TRBD1	TGTGCCACTTCTTACCGGGACAGGGGGGCCGGGGAGCTGTTTTTT	CATSYRDRGAGELFF
TRBJ2-4	many	TRBV3-1	NA	TGTGCCAGCAGCCAACGACAGCTAGCCAAAAACATTCAGTACTTC	CASSQRQLAKNIQYF
TRBJ1-5	many	TRBV27	TRBD1	TGTGCCAGCAGTCCAGGGGGCTCGCCCCAGCATTTT	CASSPGGSPQHF
TRBJ2-1	many	TRBV29-1	TRBD2	TGCAGCGTAGGGACTAGCGGGGGGGGAAATGAGCAGTTCTTC	CSVGTSGGGNEQFF
TRBJ2-2	NA	TRBV5-1	TRBD2	TGCGCCAGCAGCTTGAGCGCCACTAGCGGGACAGGCGGGGAGCTGTTTTTT	CASSLSATSGTGGELFF
TRBJ1-3	many	TRBV12-3/TRBV12-4	TRBD1	TGTGCCAGCAGAACGGGACAGGGGTTCCAATTGAGCTCTGGAAACACCATATATTTT	CASRTGQGFQLSSGNTIYF
TRBJ1-3	many	TRBV10-3	TRBD1	TGTGCCATCTCCCCACAGGGGGTATTTGGAAACACCATATATTTT	CAISPQGVFGNTIYF
TRBJ2-1	many	TRBV15	NA	TGTGCCACCAGCAGGGAACGGGAATACAATGAGCAGTTCTTC	CATSREREYNEQFF
TRBJ2-1	NA	TRBV3-1	NA	TGTGCCAGCAGCGGGCAGATCAGGGGGGCCAATGAGCAGTTCTTC	CASSGQIRGANEQFF
TRBJ2-2	many	TRBV29-1	NA	TGCAGCGTTGTACTGGCAGGGCGGTACACCGGGGAGCTGTTTTTT	CSVVLAGRYTGELFF
TRBJ2-2	NA	TRBV19	TRBD1	TGTGCCAGTAGTAAAGGGACAGGGGCGAACACCGGGGAGCTGTTTTTT	CASSKGTGANTGELFF
TRBJ2-1	many	TRBV5-1	NA	TGCGCCAGCAGCTTGGAAGGCCTGGGAGATGAGCAGTTCTTC	CASSLEGLGDEQFF
TRBJ2-3	many	TRBV12-3/TRBV12-4	NA	TGTGCCAGCAGTTTTAGCTCGAGGGTCACAGATACGCAGTATTTT	CASSFSSRVTDTQYF
TRBJ1-5	many	TRBV9	TRBD1	TGTGCCAGCAGCCCCCAGGGGGGGCCAAATCAGCCCCAGCATTTT	CASSPQGGPNQPQHF
TRBJ2-3	many	TRBV15	NA	TGTGCCACCAGCAGAGACCCCCCCCTCACAGATACGCAGTATTTT	CATSRDPPLTDTQYF
TRBJ2-7	many	TRBV29-1	NA	TGCAGCTATCAAGGTTCTGGACCCTACGAGCAGTACTTC	CSYQGSGPYEQYF
TRBJ1-5	many	TRBV4-2	TRBD1	TGTGCCAGCAGCCAACAAACAGGGGGCACTCAGCCCCAGCATTTT	CASSQQTGGTQPQHF
TRBJ2-7	many	TRBV7-6	TRBD1	TGTGCCAGCAGCCCGGACAGGGGCGCATACGAGCAGTACTTC	CASSPDRGAYEQYF
TRBJ1-1	many	TRBV7-3	NA	TGTGCCAGCAGCCCCGATTTATCGAACACTGAAGCTTTCTTT	CASSPDLSNTEAFF
TRBJ1-6	many	TRBV28	NA	TGTGCCAGCACCGGACAGATAATGGAAAGCTCCTATAATTCACCCCTCCACTTT	CASTGQIMESSYNSPLHF